These 17 T cell receptor beta chains originate from one sample sequenced in a study of OX40 agonist ivuxolimab in advanced cancers. Repertoires were generated with immunoSEQ multiplex PCR, while TCRdb's copy carries only in-frame clones and drops some. This table holds tens of thousands of clones, about 78% found once. Material: CD4+ or CD8+ T cells sorted from blood, obtained in a trial of the OX40 agonist ivuxolimab. These TCRs come from an adult with an advanced solid tumor such as melanoma, head and neck, liver or kidney cancer.

This rearrangement joins TRBV19 to TRBJ2-7; D is unresolved. V lost 7 bases and J 5 bases, leaving 12 bases between the germline ends. CDR3 length equals 12 residues. Germline V gene sequence: CDR1 LNHDA, CDR2 SQIVND (reference sequence). The DNA of the CDR3 is TGTGCCAGTACGAGTTCCCTGCACGAGCAGTACTTC. Protein product: CASTSSLHEQYF.

This clone appeared a few times. The V and J genes are TRBV21-1 and TRBJ2-1; TRBD2 is taken as the D call from the table, unchecked against the DNA. TRBV21-1 constitutes a pseudogene. The CDR3 runs to 11 residues. CDR3 region: CASTGGFEQFF. CDR3 bases: TGTGCCAGCACTGGGGGGTTTGAGCAGTTCTTC.

V is TRBV7-2 and J is TRBJ1-1, with no clear D. Germline V CDR1 and CDR2: SGHTA, FQGNSA. CDR3 length: 13 residues. V was shortened by 2 bases and J by 5 bases, with 9 bases between the two germline ends. The CDR3 region has the DNA TGTGCCAGCAGCTTATTGATCGGGACTGAAGCTTTCTTT. Translation: CASSLLIGTEAFF.

CDR3 in DNA: TGCGCCAGCAGCTTGGCAGGGGAAGCCAAAAACATTCAGTACTTC. This codes for CASSLAGEAKNIQYF. This chain joins TRBV5-1 and TRBJ2-4; tentatively, D is TRBD1 (6 bases). V was cut by 0 bases and J by 0 bases, with 7 bases left in between. The germline V gene encodes CDR1 SGHRS and CDR2 YFSETQ. CDR3 length: 15 residues.

The rearrangement uses TRBV18 and TRBJ2-5; possibly TRBD1 for D (6 bases). Per the germline V gene, CDR1 is KGHSH and CDR2 is LQKENI. The CDR3 runs to 16 residues. Trimming removed 2 bases from V and 4 bases from J, with 17 bases in between. The CDR3 DNA sequence: TGTGCCAGCTCACCAGTGGGGATCAGGGGTGGAGAGACCCAGTACTTC. Translating it yields CASSPVGIRGGETQYF. The variable domain in full, with the rest retrieved from reference TRBV18 and TRBJ2-5, is NAGVMQNPRHLVRRRGQEARLRCSPMKGHSHVYWYRQLPEEGLKFMVYLQKENIIDESGMPKERFSAEFPKEGPSILRIQQVVRGDSAAYFCASSPVGIRGGETQYFGPGTRLLVL.

The chain recombines TRBV9 with TRBJ2-1; D is ambiguous. Trimming pared 3 bases from V and 7 bases from J, leaving 11 bases between. Germline V gene data show CDR1 as SGDLS and CDR2 as YYNGEE. The CDR3 covers 13 residues. The CDR3 nucleotides read TGTGCCAGCAGCGATCCGCTTAGAAATGAGCAGTTCTTC. Protein: CASSDPLRNEQFF.

Written as DNA, the CDR3 is TGTGCCAGCAGCAAAGGTTGGACAGGGAGCTCCTACGAGCAGTACTTC. This gives the protein CASSKGWTGSSYEQYF. J is TRBJ2-7 and V is TRBV21-1; the table's D call TRBD1 went unverified against the DNA. TRBV21-1 is shown as a pseudogene. This CDR3 region has 16 residues.

This clone was found a few times. The chain joins TRBV19 to TRBJ2-7, with a weak D call TRBD2 (5 bases). V shed 6 bases and J shed 6 bases, with 18 bases lying between them. The CDR3 consists of 14 residues. CDR1 and CDR2 (germline): LNHDA, SQIVND (reference sequence). In DNA form, the CDR3 reads TGTGCCAGTAGCCCCCCCCCGGGCCGGGGCGAGCAGTACTTC. Encoded protein: CASSPPPGRGEQYF.

The rearrangement joins TRBV27 to TRBJ2-1; 9 positions match TRBD2. The CDR3 has 16 residues. V lost 5 bases, J lost 8 bases, and 13 bases stayed unmatched. Germline V lookup: CDR1 MNHEY, CDR2 SMNVEV (reference sequence). Here the CDR3 DNA reads TGTGCCAGCAGTCCCCCCTTGCGCGGGGGGGGGTATGAGCAGTTCTTC. This encodes CASSPPLRGGGYEQFF.

J is TRBJ2-4 and V is TRBV9, with D possibly TRBD2 on 7 matching bases. In germline, CDR1 is SGDLS, CDR2 YYNGEE. The CDR3 has 14 residues. The V end lost 10 bases, the J end lost 5 bases, and 19 bases lay between the germline ends. As DNA, the CDR3 is TGTGCCTCCGGCGGGGGCCGGTCTGAAAACATTCAGTACTTC. Protein sequence: CASGGGRSENIQYF.

Only one count was recorded for this clone. J is TRBJ2-7 and V is TRBV19; D not resolved. Trimming took 5 bases from V and 3 from J, leaving 14 bases between them. The germline V gene has CDR1 LNHDA and CDR2 SQIVND (reference sequence). The CDR3 is made up of 14 amino acids. CDR3 loop: CASSRSTQFYEQYF. The CDR3, as DNA: TGTGCCAGTAGTCGGAGTACACAGTTCTACGAGCAGTACTTC.

This chain uses TRBV18 with TRBJ2-4, with D possibly TRBD2 on 6 matching bases. Trimming pared 3 bases from V and 16 bases from J, leaving 22 bases between. CDR1 is KGHSH, CDR2 LQKENI, per germline. There are 14 residues in the CDR3. CDR3 sequence reads: CASSPPPEGGPQYF. DNA for the CDR3: TGTGCCAGCTCACCCCCCCCTGAAGGAGGGCCCCAATACTTC. Full variable domain (rest looked up from reference TRBV18 and TRBJ2-4): NAGVMQNPRHLVRRRGQEARLRCSPMKGHSHVYWYRQLPEEGLKFMVYLQKENIIDESGMPKERFSAEFPKEGPSILRIQQVVRGDSAAYFCASSPPPEGGPQYFGAGTRLSVL.

This clone was observed a single time. The chain employs TRBV5-6 and TRBJ2-5, with D tentatively TRBD1 (5 bases). The CDR3 loop spans 15 amino acids. Trimming shortened V by 1 base and J by 7 bases, and 17 bases separated the two germline ends. CDR1 is SGHDT and CDR2 is YYEEEE in the germline V gene. The CDR3 region has the DNA TGTGCCAGCAGCTTGAGAGCGACAGCTTCTGGGACCCAGTACTTC. The encoded protein is CASSLRATASGTQYF. Supplemented by reference TRBV5-6 and TRBJ2-5, the full variable domain reads DAGVTQSPTHLIKTRGQQVTLRCSPKSGHDTVSWYQQALGQGPQFIFQYYEEEERQRGNFPDRFSGHQFPNYSSELNVNALLLGDSALYLCASSLRATASGTQYFGPGTRLLVL.

The chain recombines TRBV28 with TRBJ1-2, with a possible D match to TRBD1 (5 bases). The CDR3 loop spans 14 amino acids. The ends were cut back, 5 bases at V and 8 bases at J, with 18 bases in the middle. Per the germline V gene, CDR1 is MDHEN and CDR2 is SYDVKM. The CDR3 sequence is CASSAMRGPKGYTF. Written as DNA, the CDR3 is TGTGCCAGCAGTGCTATGCGGGGACCGAAGGGCTACACCTTC.

The chain carries TRBV14 and TRBJ1-2, with D maybe TRBD1 (6 bases). Trimming cost V 4 bases and J 2 bases, with 11 bases left between them. Germline V lookup: CDR1 SGHDN, CDR2 FVKESK. The CDR3 contains 14 residues. The CDR3 sequence: CASSPYRDNYGYTF. The DNA of the CDR3 is TGTGCCAGCAGCCCTTACAGGGACAACTATGGCTACACCTTC.

The chain couples TRBV28 to TRBJ2-6; no clear D. CDR3 length: 15 amino acids. CDR1 is MDHEN, CDR2 SYDVKM, per germline. With 6 bases removed from V and 4 bases from J, the gap between germline ends came to 13 bases. The CDR3 nucleotides are TGTGCCAGCAGCCCCGCTCTGGGGGGGGCCAACGTCCTGACTTTC. This codes for CASSPALGGANVLTF. The variable domain in full, completed from reference TRBV28 and TRBJ2-6, reads DVKVTQSSRYLVKRTGEKVFLECVQDMDHENMFWYRQDPGLGLRLIYFSYDVKMKEKGDIPEGYSVSREKKERFSLILESASTNQTSMYLCASSPALGGANVLTFGAGSRLTVL.

This sequence joins TRBV9 and TRBJ1-2; D is uncertain. Germline V lookup: CDR1 SGDLS, CDR2 YYNGEE. Trimming stripped 0 bases from V and 3 bases from J, with 9 bases between. The CDR3 has 14 amino acids. The CDR3 is CASSVDGSDYGYTF. The CDR3, as DNA: TGTGCCAGCAGCGTAGACGGCAGCGACTATGGCTACACCTTC.